The 30 T cell receptor beta chains given below trace back to one sample, sequenced in a study of blood T cell repertoires in COVID-19. Profiled with immunoSEQ multiplex PCR; TCRdb holds only in-frame clones, not every one. Of around 250,000 clones in the sample, around four fifths are singletons; the top ten hold under 2%. Sequencing was done on a sample of peripheral blood. Receptors originate from a woman of 80 years or more with acute or convalescent COVID-19.

The V and J genes are TRBV2 and TRBJ1-4; D is unclear. Trimming removed 5 bases from V and 7 bases from J, with 17 bases in between. CDR1 is SNHLY, CDR2 FYNNEI, per germline. The CDR3 extends over 15 amino acids. This CDR3 is CASSTRFTGGEKLFF. CDR3 nucleotides: TGTGCCAGCAGTACACGATTCACGGGTGGTGAAAAACTGTTTTTT. The full variable domain, in which reference TRBV2 and TRBJ1-4 provide the parts outside the CDR3, is EPEVTQTPSHQVTQMGQEVILRCVPISNHLYFYWYRQILGQKVEFLVSFYNNEISEKSEIFDDQFSVERPDGSNFTLKIRSTKLEDSAMYFCASSTRFTGGEKLFFGSGTQLSVL.

This chain joins TRBV11-2 and TRBJ1-1; D not resolved. Between the trimmed V and J ends, which lost 5 bases and 4 bases, there was a span of 23 bases. Germline V CDR1 and CDR2: SGHAT, FQNNGV. CDR3 size: 17 residues. The CDR3 region is CASSPPGSSGRGTEAFF. CDR3 coding DNA: TGTGCCAGCAGCCCGCCCGGTTCTAGCGGGCGCGGCACTGAAGCTTTCTTT.

The chain couples TRBV5-6 to TRBJ2-7; 7 bases align to TRBD2. Trimming at V came to 6 bases and at J to 0 bases, leaving 12 bases not matched to a gene. The CDR3 runs to 16 residues. Germline CDR1 reads SGHDT; CDR2 reads YYEEEE. The CDR3 bases are TGTGCCAGCACCGAAAGCGGGACGGTTTTCTCCTACGAGCAGTACTTC. It is translated as CASTESGTVFSYEQYF.

This clone was detected a few times. The rearrangement joins TRBV5-6 to TRBJ1-2, with 10 bases matching TRBD1. V was clipped by 1 base and J by 7 bases; unmatched bases: 10. Germline CDR1 and CDR2: SGHDT and YYEEEE. The CDR3 contains 16 residues. This CDR3 is CASSLRDRGRVGGYTF. The CDR3 region has the DNA TGTGCCAGCAGCTTGCGCGACAGGGGGCGCGTGGGTGGCTACACCTTC.

The chain employs TRBV5-1 and TRBJ2-1; 8 bases match TRBD2. V shed 4 bases, J shed 9 bases, and the junction held 15 bases outside the gene matches. CDR3 length: 16 residues. The V gene's germline CDR1 is SGHRS and CDR2 YFSETQ. CDR3 sequence (DNA): TGCGCCAGCAGCCCGGACCTCAAAGCGGGAGTTAGTGAGCAGTTCTTC. It yields the protein CASSPDLKAGVSEQFF.

This clone showed up many times. The sample contains more than one DNA sequence encoding this CDR3. The genes are TRBV5-4 and TRBJ1-6; 9 bases map to TRBD1. Trimming removed 0 bases from V and 7 bases from J; junction bases left unmatched: 5. Germline CDR1 reads SGHNT; CDR2 reads YYREEE (reference sequence). This CDR3 has 16 residues. CDR3 protein: CASSLDRGRGNSPLHF. The CDR3 DNA sequence: TGTGCCAGCAGCTTGGACAGGGGGCGCGGCAATTCACCCCTCCACTTT. Looking up the rest from reference TRBV5-4 and TRBJ1-6 gives the full variable domain: ETGVTQSPTHLIKTRGQQVTLRCSSQSGHNTVSWYQQALGQGPQFIFQYYREEENGRGNFPPRFSGLQFPNYSSELNVNALELDDSALYLCASSLDRGRGNSPLHFGNGTRLTVT.

The chain links TRBV18 to TRBJ2-2; the D gene is possibly TRBD2 (6 bases). V lost 3 bases to trimming and J lost 1 base, with 12 bases between them. CDR1 and CDR2 from the germline V gene are KGHSH and LQKENI. This CDR3 has 16 amino acids. The CDR3 is CASSPTWTKNTGELFF. As DNA, the CDR3 is TGTGCCAGCTCACCCACCTGGACTAAGAACACCGGGGAGCTGTTTTTT.

For the CDR3, the DNA is TGTGCCAGCAGCCAAGATTCGGCAGGGGCCGGTTCACCCCTCCACTTT. Protein product: CASSQDSAGAGSPLHF. The rearrangement joins TRBV4-2 to TRBJ1-6, with a tentative D call TRBD1 (6 bases). V was shortened by 0 bases and J by 9 bases, with 15 bases between the two germline ends. The germline CDR1 and CDR2 sequences are LGHNA and YNFKEQ. The length of the CDR3 is 16 residues.

The sample holds a few counts of this clone. The chain joins TRBV7-9 to TRBJ1-1, with 7 positions matching TRBD1. CDR1 and CDR2 (germline): SEHNR, FQNEAQ (reference sequence). V shed 3 bases, J shed 1 base, and the junction held 2 bases outside the gene matches. CDR3 length equals 14 residues. The DNA of the CDR3 is TGTGCCAGCAGCTTGGACAGGCCGAACACTGAAGCTTTCTTT. Its protein is CASSLDRPNTEAFF.

This CDR3 reads CASSFTSGPETQYF. CDR3 DNA sequence: TGTGCCAGCAGCTTTACTAGCGGACCCGAGACCCAGTACTTC. The chain employs TRBV7-9 and TRBJ2-5, with TRBD2 matching over 8 bases. The CDR3 runs to 14 residues. Trimming cost V 3 bases and J 5 bases; bases outside gene matches: 5. The germline CDR1 and CDR2 sequences are SEHNR and FQNEAQ (reference sequence).

The rearrangement uses TRBV30 and TRBJ1-1, with 7 nucleotides matching TRBD1. Germline V gene lookup returns CDR1 GTSNPN and CDR2 SVGIG (reference sequence). With V trimmed by 3 bases and J by 5 bases, 6 bases remained unmatched. This CDR3 is 13 amino acids long. The CDR3 nucleotides read TGTGCCTGGAGCCCTAGGGGGCGGACTGAAGCTTTCTTT. Its protein product is CAWSPRGRTEAFF.

The J gene is TRBJ1-3, the V gene TRBV6-6, with D perhaps TRBD1 (6 bases). There are 15 residues in the CDR3. The V and J ends lost 6 bases and 0 bases respectively, with 12 bases between them. Germline V gives CDR1 MNHNY, CDR2 SVGAGI (reference sequence). The CDR3 sequence is CASSVRQVSGNTIYF. As DNA, the CDR3 is TGTGCCAGCAGCGTCCGACAGGTCTCTGGAAACACCATATATTTT.

This chain uses TRBV7-9 with TRBJ2-5; 8 bases line up with TRBD1. The germline gives CDR1 SEHNR, CDR2 FQNEAQ (reference sequence). J lost 1 base, V lost 5 bases, and 6 bases had no gene match. This CDR3 is 15 amino acids long. The CDR3 nucleotides are TGTGCCAGCAGCAGGACAGGGATCAGCCAAGAGACCCAGTACTTC. Its translation: CASSRTGISQETQYF.

J is TRBJ1-5 and V is TRBV28; TRBD1 is a possible D gene (6 bases). The V end was cut by 2 bases, the J end by 7 bases, with 15 bases between. The V gene's germline CDR1 is MDHEN and CDR2 SYDVKM. The CDR3 covers 15 residues. The CDR3 coding sequence is TGTGCCAGCAGTTTACTTCGGGACATGGAGCAGCCCCAGCATTTT. Its protein product is CASSLLRDMEQPQHF.

There are many counts of this clone. The chain recombines TRBV19 with TRBJ1-1; D is possibly TRBD1 (5 bases). Germline CDR1 reads LNHDA; CDR2 reads SQIVND (reference sequence). The ends were cut back, 6 bases at V and 0 bases at J, with 8 bases in the middle. This CDR3 is 13 amino acids long. The CDR3 reads CASRDKMNTEAFF. For the CDR3, the DNA is TGTGCCAGTAGGGACAAGATGAACACTGAAGCTTTCTTT.

The chain is built from TRBV6-5 and TRBJ1-2; no reliable D call. The V gene's germline CDR1 is MNHEY and CDR2 SVGAGI. Trimming shortened V by 0 bases and J by 5 bases, and 7 bases separated the two germline ends. The CDR3 runs to 13 residues. This chain's CDR3 is CASSYSLRYGYTF. The CDR3 coding sequence is TGTGCCAGCAGTTACTCGCTGAGGTATGGCTACACCTTC.

The rearrangement uses TRBV15 and TRBJ1-2; TRBD1 aligns across 8 bases. Germline V gene sequence: CDR1 LNHNV, CDR2 YYDKDF (reference sequence). This CDR3 spans 19 amino acids. V trimming: 2 bases; J trimming: 0 bases; junction bases outside the gene matches: 14. CDR3 sequence reads: CATSRTAARGRVSNYGYTF. The CDR3 DNA sequence: TGTGCCACCAGCAGAACCGCTGCCAGGGGGCGCGTCTCTAACTATGGCTACACCTTC.

CDR3 region: CASSQAAGSPGELFF. CDR3 coding DNA: TGTGCCAGCAGCCAAGCGGCGGGATCACCCGGGGAGCTGTTTTTT. The chain carries TRBV4-2 and TRBJ2-2, with D maybe TRBD2 (6 bases). The CDR3 runs to 15 residues. V was clipped by 1 base and J by 6 bases, with 12 bases between them. From germline, CDR1 is LGHNA and CDR2 YNFKEQ.

This clone has only one observation. The V gene is TRBV18, the J gene TRBJ2-3; the match to TRBD2 covers 9 bases. Trimming cost V 4 bases and J 3 bases; bases outside gene matches: 8. The germline V gene encodes CDR1 KGHSH and CDR2 LQKENI. CDR3 length: 16 amino acids. The CDR3 coding sequence is TGTGCCAGCTCACACCTAGCGGGACCCACTACAGATACGCAGTATTTT. It specifies CASSHLAGPTTDTQYF.

This chain uses TRBV7-9 with TRBJ1-1; tentative D call: TRBD1 (5 bases). Germline V CDR1 and CDR2: SEHNR, FQNEAQ (reference sequence). V was cut by 5 bases and J by 4 bases, with 11 bases left in between. The CDR3 has 13 residues. The CDR3 DNA is TGTGCCAGCAGCCCGGTTAGGGGCACTGAAGCTTTCTTT. Residues: CASSPVRGTEAFF.

The V gene is TRBV7-9, the J gene TRBJ2-7; D is ambiguous. Trimming cost V 1 base and J 0 bases, with 7 bases left between them. Germline CDR1 is SEHNR and CDR2 is FQNEAQ (reference sequence). The CDR3 totals 14 residues. The CDR3 loop is CASSLVASSYEQYF. CDR3 nucleotide sequence: TGTGCCAGCAGCTTAGTTGCCAGCTCCTACGAGCAGTACTTC.

V gene TRBV6-5 combines with J gene TRBJ1-2, with 9 bases aligning to TRBD1. The V segment lost 2 bases and the J segment 4 bases; nucleotides outside the gene matches: 8. Germline CDR1 is MNHEY and CDR2 is SVGAGI. This CDR3 is 16 amino acids long. CDR3 in amino acids: CASSYAGQGGGYGYTF. CDR3 in DNA: TGTGCCAGCAGTTACGCGGGACAGGGAGGGGGCTATGGCTACACCTTC.

This clone was seen many times. The V and J genes are TRBV19 and TRBJ1-1; D not certain. The germline gives CDR1 LNHDA, CDR2 SQIVND (reference sequence). The germline V and J ends were trimmed by 5 bases and 1 base, with 8 bases remaining between them. The CDR3 consists of 13 residues. CDR3 DNA: TGTGCCAGTAGTCGGTTCGGGAACACTGAAGCTTTCTTT. Protein: CASSRFGNTEAFF.

The V call is TRBV11-2, the J call TRBJ2-2; 14 bases line up with TRBD2. This CDR3 spans 17 amino acids. V lost 5 bases to trimming and J lost 1 base; unmatched junction nucleotides: 3. The germline gives CDR1 SGHAT, CDR2 FQNNGV. CDR3 region: CASSPGLAGGNTGELFF. CDR3 in DNA: TGTGCCAGCAGCCCCGGACTAGCGGGGGGGAACACCGGGGAGCTGTTTTTT. Full variable domain (missing parts from reference TRBV11-2 and TRBJ2-2): EAGVAQSPRYKIIEKRQSVAFWCNPISGHATLYWYQQILGQGPKLLIQFQNNGVVDDSQLPKDRFSAERLKGVDSTLKIQPAKLEDSAVYLCASSPGLAGGNTGELFFGEGSRLTVL.

This clone was observed a single time. The chain has TRBV5-6 and TRBJ2-3; 9 bases agree with TRBD1. Germline lookup yields CDR1 SGHDT and CDR2 YYEEEE. The CDR3 is 13 amino acids. V was pared by 5 bases and J by 6 bases, with 4 bases of the junction left unmatched. This CDR3 is CASRYGTGDTQYF. CDR3 bases: TGTGCCAGCAGGTACGGGACAGGGGATACGCAGTATTTT. The complete variable domain, with remaining parts taken from reference TRBV5-6 and TRBJ2-3, reads DAGVTQSPTHLIKTRGQQVTLRCSPKSGHDTVSWYQQALGQGPQFIFQYYEEEERQRGNFPDRFSGHQFPNYSSELNVNALLLGDSALYLCASRYGTGDTQYFGPGTRLTVL.

V and J are TRBV28 and TRBJ1-5; TRBD1 aligns across 10 bases. V trimming: 6 bases; J trimming: 7 bases; junction bases outside the gene matches: 12. There are 16 residues in the CDR3. Germline lookup yields CDR1 MDHEN and CDR2 SYDVKM. For the CDR3, the DNA is TGTGCCAGCAGAGCGCGTGGACAGGGGGATAAGCAGCCCCAGCATTTT. It translates to CASRARGQGDKQPQHF.

This chain connects TRBV6-5 to TRBJ1-4, with D tentatively TRBD1 (6 bases). This CDR3 is built from 15 residues. Germline V gene lookup returns CDR1 MNHEY and CDR2 SVGAGI. V lost 5 bases to trimming and J lost 5 bases, with 15 bases between them. Here the CDR3 reads CASSTRQAKNEKLFF. In DNA, the CDR3 is TGTGCCAGCAGTACCCGACAGGCTAAGAATGAAAAACTGTTTTTT.

This chain joins TRBV27 and TRBJ2-2; 8 nucleotides match TRBD1. The CDR3 is 14 amino acids. CDR1 is MNHEY, CDR2 SMNVEV, per germline (reference sequence). V lost 4 bases to trimming and J lost 7 bases; unmatched junction nucleotides: 5. The CDR3 nucleotides read TGTGCCAGCAGTTGGACAGGGTACGGCGGGGAGCTGTTTTTT. Translated: CASSWTGYGGELFF.

The rearrangement uses TRBV5-6 and TRBJ2-7; 9 nucleotides match TRBD1. The CDR3 extends over 13 amino acids. J gave up 4 bases and V 4 bases, and 3 bases lay outside the gene matches. Germline assignment: CDR1 SGHDT and CDR2 YYEEEE. The CDR3 DNA follows: TGTGCCAGCAGCCACAGGGGGCTATACGAGCAGTACTTC. Its protein product is CASSHRGLYEQYF.

This clone was recorded once. The chain couples TRBV4-2 to TRBJ2-3; 7 positions agree with TRBD1. V trimming: 0 bases; J trimming: 4 bases; junction bases outside the gene matches: 13. The CDR3 runs 18 residues. Germline values: CDR1 LGHNA, CDR2 YNFKEQ. This chain's CDR3 is CASSQDSKTGWVPDTQYF. The CDR3 nucleotides read TGTGCCAGCAGCCAAGATTCTAAGACAGGGTGGGTCCCAGATACGCAGTATTTT.